This TCR beta chain was recorded in a study of immune evolution from preneoplasia to lung adenocarcinoma. Study-wide findings and caveats: Later-stage lesions seemingly showed higher T cell density and diversity than normal lung.

Patients had resection in Japan or China between the mid-2010s and the late 2010s. After pathologic assessment, macro-dissection selected premalignant or tumor cells for extraction. Notes on this clone: What it binds is not known.

The data were produced by immunoSEQ multiplex PCR, yet TCRdb's version contains in-frame clones alone and is incomplete. The sample has some 16,000 clones; 70% to 90% are singletons. Germline V gene data show CDR1 as SGHRS and CDR2 as YFSETQ. The CDR3 covers 13 residues. Trimming shortened V by 0 bases and J by 4 bases, and 7 bases separated the two germline ends. The sequence came from a person between 70 and 80 years old with invasive lung adenocarcinoma. The sample was FFPE invasive lung adenocarcinoma tissue. The J gene is TRBJ1-2, the V gene TRBV5-1, with a weak D call TRBD1 (5 bases). The CDR3 sequence is CASSLGQSYGYTF. The CDR3 coding sequence is TGCGCCAGCAGCTTGGGACAGTCCTATGGCTACACCTTC.